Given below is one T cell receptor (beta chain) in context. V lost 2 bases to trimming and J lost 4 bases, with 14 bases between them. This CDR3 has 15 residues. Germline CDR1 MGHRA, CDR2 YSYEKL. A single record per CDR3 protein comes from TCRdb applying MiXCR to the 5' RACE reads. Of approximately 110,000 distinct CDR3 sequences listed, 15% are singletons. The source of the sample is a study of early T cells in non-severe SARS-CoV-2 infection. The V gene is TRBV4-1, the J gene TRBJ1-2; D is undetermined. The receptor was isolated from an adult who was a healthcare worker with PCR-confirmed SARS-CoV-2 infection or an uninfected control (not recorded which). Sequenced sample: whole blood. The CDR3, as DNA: TGCGCCAGCAGCCAACGGGGAGAGATTATCTATGGCTACACCTTC. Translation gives CASSQRGEIIYGYTF.